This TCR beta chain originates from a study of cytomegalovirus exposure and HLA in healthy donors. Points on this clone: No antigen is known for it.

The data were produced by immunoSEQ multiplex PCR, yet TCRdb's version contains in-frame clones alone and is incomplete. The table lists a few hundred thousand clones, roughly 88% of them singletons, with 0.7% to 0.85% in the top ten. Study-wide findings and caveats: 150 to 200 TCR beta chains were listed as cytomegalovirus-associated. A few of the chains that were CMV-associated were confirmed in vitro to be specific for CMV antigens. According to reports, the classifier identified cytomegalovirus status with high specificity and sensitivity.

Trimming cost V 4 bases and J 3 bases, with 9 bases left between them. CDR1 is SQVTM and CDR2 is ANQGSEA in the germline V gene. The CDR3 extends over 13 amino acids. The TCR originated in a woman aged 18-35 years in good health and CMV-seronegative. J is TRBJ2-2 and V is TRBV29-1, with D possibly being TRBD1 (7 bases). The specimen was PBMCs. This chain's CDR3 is CSVGRGDTGELFF. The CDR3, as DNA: TGCAGCGTTGGCAGGGGGGACACCGGGGAGCTGTTTTTT.